What follows are 19 T cell receptor beta chains derived from one specimen sequenced in a study of blood T cell repertoires in COVID-19. Produced via immunoSEQ multiplex PCR; TCRdb's table is partial and in-frame only. The sample lists some 41,000 clones; approximately 83% were seen once. Sequencing used peripheral blood. These receptors all come from a man aged 80 or over in a cohort sampled during active COVID-19.

The chain joins TRBV30 to TRBJ1-2, with D perhaps matching TRBD1 (5 bases). CDR3 length: 11 amino acids. The germline CDR1 and CDR2 sequences are GTSNPN and SVGIG (reference sequence). Trimming stripped 2 bases from V and 6 bases from J, with 7 bases between. CDR3: CAWSRQNGYTF. The CDR3 coding sequence is TGTGCCTGGAGTAGACAGAATGGCTACACCTTC. The variable domain in full, with the rest retrieved from reference TRBV30 and TRBJ1-2, is SQTIHQWPATLVQPVGSPLSLECTVEGTSNPNLYWYRQAAGRGLQLLFYSVGIGQISSEVPQNLSASRPQDRQFILSSKKLLLSDSGFYLCAWSRQNGYTFGSGTRLTVV.

In its sample, this clone was seen once. This chain joins TRBV2 and TRBJ2-7; the D gene is possibly TRBD1 (8 bases). Trimming shortened V by 5 bases and J by 3 bases, and 14 bases separated the two germline ends. This CDR3 contains 14 residues. Per the germline V gene, CDR1 is SNHLY and CDR2 is FYNNEI. The chain's CDR3 is CASSQSGTGYEQYF. In DNA, the CDR3 is TGTGCCAGCAGTCAAAGCGGGACAGGCTACGAGCAGTACTTC.

This chain links TRBV2 with TRBJ1-4; possible D gene TRBD1, 5 bases. Trimming left V 1 base short and J 10 bases short, with 16 bases between. The CDR3 loop spans 15 amino acids. In germline, CDR1 is SNHLY, CDR2 FYNNEI. CDR3: CASSEDSIVRGKLFF. CDR3 sequence (DNA): TGTGCCAGCAGTGAAGACAGTATTGTTAGGGGAAAACTGTTTTTT.

This clone was seen only a few times. The chain uses TRBV11-2 and TRBJ2-7, with D uncertain. The CDR3 consists of 14 residues. Per germline, CDR1 SGHAT and CDR2 FQNNGV. The V and J ends lost 4 bases and 6 bases respectively, with 16 bases between them. The CDR3, as DNA: TGTGCCAGCAGCTCCAATGTAGCCGGCGGCGAGCAGTACTTC. Translating gives CASSSNVAGGEQYF.

The CDR3 region has the DNA TGTGCCAGCAGTTTATGGCCGGGACAGGGGGACGAGCAGTACTTC. This codes for CASSLWPGQGDEQYF. This chain joins TRBV28 and TRBJ2-7, with 11 bases aligning to TRBD1. J was trimmed by 5 bases and V by 0 bases; bases with no gene match: 3. The CDR3 loop spans 15 amino acids. Germline CDR1 MDHEN, CDR2 SYDVKM. The complete variable domain, with remaining parts taken from reference TRBV28 and TRBJ2-7, reads DVKVTQSSRYLVKRTGEKVFLECVQDMDHENMFWYRQDPGLGLRLIYFSYDVKMKEKGDIPEGYSVSREKKERFSLILESASTNQTSMYLCASSLWPGQGDEQYFGPGTRLTVT.

This clone is termed medium-sized. The chain has TRBV9 and TRBJ1-1, with D unresolved. The V and J ends lost 2 bases and 0 bases respectively, with 14 bases between them. The CDR3 consists of 16 residues. Germline V gives CDR1 SGDLS, CDR2 YYNGEE. CDR3 in amino acids: CASSVGHTNMNTEAFF. CDR3 DNA sequence: TGTGCCAGCAGCGTGGGCCACACAAACATGAACACTGAAGCTTTCTTT.

DNA of the CDR3: TGTGCCAGCAGTTTATCGAGGGGCGTGGACAGGGGCTACCGAAAAACTGAAGCTTTCTTT. This translates into CASSLSRGVDRGYRKTEAFF. J is TRBJ1-1 and V is TRBV27; 9 nucleotides line up with TRBD1. The CDR3 sequence is 20 residues long. Germline V gene lookup returns CDR1 MNHEY and CDR2 SMNVEV (reference sequence). Trimming removed 0 bases from V and 5 bases from J; junction bases left unmatched: 19.

This clone was seen a handful of times. CDR3: CASSSTVDRGLQPQHF. Here the CDR3 DNA reads TGTGCCAGTAGTTCAACGGTTGACAGGGGGCTTCAGCCCCAGCATTTT. This chain links TRBV19 with TRBJ1-5; TRBD1 aligns across 10 bases. Germline CDR1 is LNHDA and CDR2 is SQIVND (reference sequence). This CDR3 contains 16 residues. The V and J ends lost 5 bases and 6 bases, in that order; junction bases with no gene match: 10.

J is TRBJ1-1 and V is TRBV23-1; D gene ambiguous. Being an ORF, TRBV23-1 has a function that is uncertain. V lost 6 bases to trimming and J lost 1 base, with 9 bases between them. The CDR3 covers 13 residues. The CDR3 is CASRTQRNTEAFF. The CDR3 coding sequence is TGCGCCAGCAGAACACAGAGGAACACTGAAGCTTTCTTT.

The rearrangement joins TRBV9 to TRBJ1-4; 11 nucleotides line up with TRBD1. Unmatched junction bases numbered 7, after V lost 2 bases and J lost 7 bases. The CDR3 sequence is 16 residues long. The germline V gene has CDR1 SGDLS and CDR2 YYNGEE. CDR3: CASSVGGTGGTEKLFF. In DNA, the CDR3 is TGTGCCAGCAGCGTTGGAGGGACAGGGGGGACTGAAAAACTGTTTTTT.

V and J are TRBV5-6 and TRBJ2-3; 7 nucleotides match TRBD1. V gave up 4 bases and J gave up 3 bases; unmatched junction bases: 2. The CDR3 totals 13 residues. CDR1 SGHDT and CDR2 YYEEEE come from the germline V gene. CDR3: CASSTGATDTQYF. CDR3 nucleotide sequence: TGTGCCAGCAGCACAGGGGCAACAGATACGCAGTATTTT.

This clone was recorded a few times. The chain carries TRBV7-8 and TRBJ2-7, with 8 bases lining up with TRBD1. The junction had 12 bases not matched to a gene; V was cut back by 5 bases and J by 6 bases. The CDR3 consists of 15 residues. Looked up from germline, CDR1 is SGHVS and CDR2 is FQNEAQ. The CDR3: CASSRGDRGISEQYF. The CDR3 DNA sequence: TGTGCCAGCAGCCGAGGCGACAGGGGAATATCCGAGCAGTACTTC.

The gene calls are TRBV3-1 (or the pseudogene TRBV3-2) and TRBJ2-5, with 7 bases that match TRBD2. The J call is in doubt because the DNA end fits TRBJ2-7 better. CDR1 LGHDT and CDR2 YNNKEL come from the germline V gene (reference sequence). This CDR3 contains 15 residues. The CDR3 nucleotides read TGTGCCAGCAGCAGTCTAGCGGCGAGCTCCTACGAGCAGTACTTC. This gives the protein CASSSLAASSYEQYF.

The rearrangement links TRBV28 to TRBJ1-5; D call uncertain. The ends were cut back, 1 base at V and 2 bases at J, with 18 bases in the middle. Germline CDR1 reads MDHEN; CDR2 reads SYDVKM. The CDR3 length is 18 residues. The CDR3 loop is CASSLSRRERGRNQPQHF. The CDR3 nucleotides are TGTGCCAGCAGTTTATCCCGTAGAGAGAGAGGGCGCAATCAGCCCCAGCATTTT.

This chain joins TRBV19 and TRBJ1-5; the match to TRBD1 covers 9 bases. In germline, CDR1 is LNHDA, CDR2 SQIVND (reference sequence). V was pared by 6 bases and J by 5 bases, with 8 bases of the junction left unmatched. The CDR3 covers 15 residues. As DNA, the CDR3 is TGTGCCAGTAGCCCCTTACAGGGGGCCCATCAGCCCCAGCATTTT. This sequence encodes CASSPLQGAHQPQHF.

The chain links TRBV28 to TRBJ1-4, with 7 bases lining up with TRBD1. V lost 5 bases, J lost 5 bases, and 8 bases stayed unmatched. CDR1 and CDR2 (germline): MDHEN, SYDVKM. This CDR3 is built from 15 residues. CDR3 DNA: TGTGCCAGCAGTCCCAGACAGGGACAAAATGAAAAACTGTTTTTT. It yields the protein CASSPRQGQNEKLFF. Full variable domain (outside the CDR3, taken from reference TRBV28 and TRBJ1-4): DVKVTQSSRYLVKRTGEKVFLECVQDMDHENMFWYRQDPGLGLRLIYFSYDVKMKEKGDIPEGYSVSREKKERFSLILESASTNQTSMYLCASSPRQGQNEKLFFGSGTQLSVL.

The V call is TRBV7-2, the J call TRBJ2-1; 7 bases match TRBD2. The CDR3 consists of 17 residues. Germline lookup yields CDR1 SGHTA and CDR2 FQGNSA. J lost 2 bases, V lost 1 base, and 8 bases had no gene match. DNA of the CDR3: TGTGCCAGCAGCTTAGTGGTTCCTAGCGGTCCCTACAATGAGCAGTTCTTC. The encoded protein is CASSLVVPSGPYNEQFF. Drawing the rest from reference TRBV7-2 and TRBJ2-1, the complete variable domain is GAGVSQSPSNKVTEKGKDVELRCDPISGHTALYWYRQSLGQGLEFLIYFQGNSAPDKSGLPSDRFSAERTGGSVSTLTIQRTQQEDSAVYLCASSLVVPSGPYNEQFFGPGTRLTVL.

The chain combines TRBV27 with TRBJ2-7; TRBD1 might be the D (6 bases). The CDR3 is 15 amino acids. Deletions cut 2 bases from V and 5 bases from J, with 16 bases between. CDR1 is MNHEY, CDR2 SMNVEV, per germline (reference sequence). The CDR3 reads CASSLEGHHRDEQYF. DNA for the CDR3: TGTGCCAGCAGTTTAGAGGGACACCACCGCGACGAGCAGTACTTC.

The chain combines TRBV2 with TRBJ2-5; D is undetermined. Between the trimmed V and J ends, which lost 9 bases and 4 bases, there was a span of 9 bases. CDR1 and CDR2 (germline): SNHLY, FYNNEI. The CDR3 consists of 11 residues. The CDR3 region has the DNA TGTGCCAGTTCTACGAGAGAGACCCAGTACTTC. This sequence encodes CASSTRETQYF.